What follows are 19 T cell receptor beta chains derived from one specimen sequenced in a study of T cell responses to AZD1222 COVID-19 vaccine. TCRdb's copy holds only in-frame clones and misses some; the assay was immunoSEQ multiplex PCR. The sample contains some 170,000 clones, approximately 90% of which appear only once. The specimen was peripheral blood, collected 28 days after the second AZD1222 dose. These receptors all stem from an adult who received the AZD1222 COVID-19 vaccine.

The J gene is TRBJ1-6, the V gene TRBV19, with D tentatively TRBD1 (5 bases). Between the trimmed V and J ends, which lost 3 bases and 8 bases, there was a span of 11 bases. Germline V gene data show CDR1 as LNHDA and CDR2 as SQIVND (reference sequence). The length of the CDR3 is 14 residues. The CDR3 region has the DNA TGTGCCAGTAGTATGAGCAGGGCTGATTCACCCCTCCACTTT. It codes for CASSMSRADSPLHF.

As regards this clone: The identical CDR3 is also encoded by other nucleotide sequences in the sample. The chain combines TRBV6-1 with TRBJ1-5, with D perhaps TRBD1 (6 bases). This CDR3 is 15 amino acids long. V lost 3 bases, J lost 3 bases, and 12 bases lay in between. Germline V CDR1 and CDR2: MNHNS, SASEGT. This CDR3 is CASSEGRGINQPQHF. CDR3 DNA sequence: TGTGCCAGCAGTGAGGGGAGGGGGATCAATCAGCCCCAGCATTTT.

CDR3 sequence (DNA): TGTGCTAGTGGTTTGGAGATGCCTTACACCGGGGAGCTGTTTTTT. Protein product: CASGLEMPYTGELFF. This chain links TRBV12-5 with TRBJ2-2; D ambiguous. V dropped 1 base and J dropped 3 bases, with 9 bases sitting between them. The CDR3 sequence is 15 residues long. CDR1 and CDR2 from the germline V gene are LGHNT and FRNRAP.

The V gene is TRBV2, the J gene TRBJ1-4; no clear D gene. Germline CDR1 is SNHLY and CDR2 is FYNNEI. The V gene lost 6 bases and the J gene lost 5 bases, with 13 bases spanning the gap. The CDR3 spans 14 residues. CDR3 in DNA: TGTGCCAGCAGGGCAGGAGCGGTGAATGAAAAACTGTTTTTT. Amino acid sequence: CASRAGAVNEKLFF.

The chain links TRBV4-3 to TRBJ1-6; D gene ambiguous. The germline V gene has CDR1 LGHNA and CDR2 YSLEER. The CDR3 has 13 residues. Trimming shortened V by 1 base and J by 9 bases, and 7 bases separated the two germline ends. The CDR3 region has the DNA TGCGCCAGCAGCCAAGTTGTCCGTTCACCCCTCCACTTT. Amino acids: CASSQVVRSPLHF.

The rearrangement uses TRBV4-2 and TRBJ1-1; unclear D gene. The length of the CDR3 is 11 residues. The germline V gene has CDR1 LGHNA and CDR2 YNFKEQ. The V end lost 4 bases, the J end lost 7 bases, and 7 bases lay between the germline ends. CDR3 sequence: CASSPGVEAFF. The DNA of the CDR3 is TGTGCCAGCAGCCCTGGGGTTGAAGCTTTCTTT.

The rearrangement uses TRBV9 and TRBJ1-2; D not resolved. The CDR3 is 13 residues long. V was pared by 8 bases and J by 2 bases, with 13 bases between. Germline V gene lookup returns CDR1 SGDLS and CDR2 YYNGEE. CDR3 DNA sequence: TGTGCCAGTGGCCCGGGAACAAACTATGGCTACACCTTC. This gives the protein CASGPGTNYGYTF.

The rearrangement joins TRBV18 to TRBJ1-3, with D possibly TRBD1 on 6 matching bases. The CDR3 loop spans 16 amino acids. Trimming shortened V by 3 bases and J by 0 bases, and 12 bases separated the two germline ends. Germline V gives CDR1 KGHSH, CDR2 LQKENI. As DNA, the CDR3 is TGTGCCAGCTCACCGAGATCGGACAGCTCTGGAAACACCATATATTTT. Amino acids: CASSPRSDSSGNTIYF.

The genes are TRBV14 and TRBJ1-3, with unresolved D. Germline values: CDR1 SGHDN, CDR2 FVKESK. The CDR3 spans 16 residues. V was clipped by 4 bases and J by 3 bases, with 16 bases between them. In DNA form, the CDR3 reads TGTGCCAGCAGCCCACTCATCTCCCTAAGTGGAAACACCATATATTTT. Amino acid sequence: CASSPLISLSGNTIYF.

The chain links TRBV14 to TRBJ1-1; possibly TRBD1 for D (6 bases). The germline gives CDR1 SGHDN, CDR2 FVKESK. The CDR3 extends over 13 amino acids. Trimming left V 4 bases short and J 6 bases short, with 12 bases between. This CDR3 is CASSRGTTSEAFF. The CDR3 nucleotides are TGTGCCAGCAGCCGCGGGACAACCTCTGAAGCTTTCTTT.

This chain joins TRBV3-1 (or the pseudogene TRBV3-2) and TRBJ1-1; 9 bases align to TRBD1. The CDR3 covers 15 residues. With 4 bases clipped from V and 0 bases from J, the junction kept 3 bases outside the gene matches. Germline V gene data show CDR1 as LGHDT and CDR2 as YNNKEL (reference sequence). The chain's CDR3 is CASSPRDRVNTEAFF. CDR3 bases: TGTGCCAGCAGCCCCCGGGACAGGGTGAACACTGAAGCTTTCTTT.

The chain joins TRBV5-1 to TRBJ2-5, with 8 bases aligning to TRBD2. Germline lookup yields CDR1 SGHRS and CDR2 YFSETQ. V was pared by 3 bases and J by 2 bases, with 9 bases of the junction left unmatched. The CDR3 is made up of 16 amino acids. CDR3 in DNA: TGCGCCAGCAGCTCGAGCGGGGGAAGGGAGCAAGAGACCCAGTACTTC. This gives the protein CASSSSGGREQETQYF.

The DNA of the CDR3 is TGTGCCAGCAGCTTATGGGGCATGAACACTGAAGCTTTCTTT. Protein: CASSLWGMNTEAFF. The V and J genes are TRBV11-2 and TRBJ1-1; the D gene is possibly TRBD1 (5 bases). Trimming shortened V by 2 bases and J by 0 bases, and 7 bases separated the two germline ends. Germline CDR1 reads SGHAT; CDR2 reads FQNNGV. The CDR3 sequence is 14 residues long.

The chain carries TRBV7-2 and TRBJ1-5, with 7 bases fitting TRBD1. J was trimmed by 5 bases and V by 5 bases; bases with no gene match: 6. CDR1 SGHTA and CDR2 FQGNSA come from the germline V gene. The CDR3 consists of 14 residues. The CDR3 loop reads CASSPQGGYQPQHF. The CDR3 nucleotides read TGTGCCAGCAGCCCTCAGGGGGGGTATCAGCCCCAGCATTTT.

The rearrangement uses TRBV7-9 and TRBJ1-1; no firm D call. V lost 5 bases and J 13 bases, leaving 20 bases between the germline ends. Germline lookup yields CDR1 SEHNR and CDR2 FQNEAQ (reference sequence). There are 13 residues in the CDR3. The CDR3 protein is CASSLKSPSLVFF. The CDR3 nucleotides are TGTGCCAGCAGCCTTAAATCCCCCTCACTAGTTTTCTTT. The full variable domain, completed using reference TRBV7-9 and TRBJ1-1, is DTGVSQNPRHKITKRGQNVTFRCDPISEHNRLYWYRQTLGQGPEFLTYFQNEAQLEKSRLLSDRFSAERPKGSFSTLEIQRTEQGDSAMYLCASSLKSPSLVFFGQGTRLTVV.

The V gene is TRBV9, the J gene TRBJ2-1; 15 bases match TRBD2. Unmatched junction bases numbered 4, after V lost 3 bases and J lost 15 bases. Germline V CDR1 and CDR2: SGDLS, YYNGEE. This CDR3 has 13 residues. The CDR3 coding sequence is TGTGCCAGCAGCGCGGGGACTAGCGGGGGGCTGTTCTTC. The encoded protein is CASSAGTSGGLFF. Combining the CDR3 with reference TRBV9 and TRBJ2-1 gives the whole variable domain DSGVTQTPKHLITATGQRVTLRCSPRSGDLSVYWYQQSLDQGLQFLIQYYNGEERAKGNILERFSAQQFPDLHSELNLSSLELGDSALYFCASSAGTSGGLFFGPGTRLTVL.

The chain is built from TRBV19 and TRBJ1-2; tentatively, D is TRBD1 (6 bases). This CDR3 comprises 20 residues. The germline V and J ends were trimmed by 0 bases and 6 bases, with 29 bases remaining between them. Germline V gives CDR1 LNHDA, CDR2 SQIVND (reference sequence). CDR3: CASSIDLEWDWQGKSNGYTF. For the CDR3, the DNA is TGTGCCAGTAGTATAGATCTAGAATGGGACTGGCAGGGGAAGAGTAATGGCTACACCTTC.

This sequence joins TRBV4-3 and TRBJ1-4, with a possible D match to TRBD1 (6 bases). Per the germline V gene, CDR1 is LGHNA and CDR2 is YSLEER. This CDR3 spans 16 amino acids. V lost 3 bases to trimming and J lost 0 bases, with 11 bases between them. The CDR3, as DNA: TGCGCCAGCAGCCAGGGGACAACTTCAACTAATGAAAAACTGTTTTTT. This gives the protein CASSQGTTSTNEKLFF.

This chain links TRBV5-4 with TRBJ1-6; D is undetermined. Germline V gives CDR1 SGHNT, CDR2 YYREEE (reference sequence). The V end was cut by 1 base, the J end by 7 bases, with 9 bases between. The CDR3 runs 14 residues. The CDR3 DNA is TGTGCCAGCAGCTTGCGTGACGGGAATTCACCCCTCCACTTT. Protein: CASSLRDGNSPLHF. The variable domain in full, completed from reference TRBV5-4 and TRBJ1-6, reads ETGVTQSPTHLIKTRGQQVTLRCSSQSGHNTVSWYQQALGQGPQFIFQYYREEENGRGNFPPRFSGLQFPNYSSELNVNALELDDSALYLCASSLRDGNSPLHFGNGTRLTVT.